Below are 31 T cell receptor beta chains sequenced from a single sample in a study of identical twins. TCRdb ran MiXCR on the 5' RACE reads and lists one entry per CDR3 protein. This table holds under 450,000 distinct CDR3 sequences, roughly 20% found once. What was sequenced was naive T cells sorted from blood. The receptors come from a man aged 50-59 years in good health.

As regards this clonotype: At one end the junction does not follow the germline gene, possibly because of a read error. For the CDR3, the DNA is TGTCCCAGCAGCCAAAGAGGGACTAGCGGGGACAAGCAGTACTTC. Encoded protein: CPSSQRGTSGDKQYF. The chain links TRBV7-2 to TRBJ2-7; 13 positions agree with TRBD2. The CDR3 extends over 15 amino acids. Germline CDR1 reads SGHTA; CDR2 reads FQGNSA. The whole variable domain, remainder taken from reference TRBV7-2 and TRBJ2-7, is GAGVSQSPSNKVTEKGKDVELRCDPISGHTALYWYRQSLGQGLEFLIYFQGNSAPDKSGLPSDRFSAERTGGSVSTLTIQRTQQEDSAVYLCPSSQRGTSGDKQYFGPGTRLTVT.

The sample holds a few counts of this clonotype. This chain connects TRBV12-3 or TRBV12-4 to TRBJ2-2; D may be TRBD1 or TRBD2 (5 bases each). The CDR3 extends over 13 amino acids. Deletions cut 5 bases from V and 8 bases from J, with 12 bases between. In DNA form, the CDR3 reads TGTGCCAGCAGTCTTTCGAGGGGTGGGGAGCTGTTTTTT. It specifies CASSLSRGGELFF.

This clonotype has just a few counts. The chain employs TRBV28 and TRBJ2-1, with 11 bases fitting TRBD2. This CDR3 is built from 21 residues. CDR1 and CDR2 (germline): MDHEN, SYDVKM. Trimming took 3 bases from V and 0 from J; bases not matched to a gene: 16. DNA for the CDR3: TGTGCCAGCAGTTTTTTGTTGTTGGTTAGCGGGAGGGCGAGCTCCTACAATGAGCAGTTCTTC. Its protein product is CASSFLLLVSGRASSYNEQFF.

The chain's CDR3 is CASSPSTGAGANVLTF. The CDR3 DNA sequence: TGTGCCAGCAGTCCCTCAACAGGGGCTGGGGCCAACGTCCTGACTTTC. J is TRBJ2-6 and V is TRBV28; 7 nucleotides align to TRBD1. CDR3 length: 16 residues. Trimming removed 5 bases from V and 2 bases from J; junction bases left unmatched: 6. Germline assignment: CDR1 MDHEN and CDR2 SYDVKM.

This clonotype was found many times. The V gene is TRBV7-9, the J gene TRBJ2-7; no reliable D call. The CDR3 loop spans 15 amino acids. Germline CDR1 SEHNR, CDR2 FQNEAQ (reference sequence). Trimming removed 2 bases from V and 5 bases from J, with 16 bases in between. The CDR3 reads CASSLQDAPPNEQYF. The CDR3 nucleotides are TGTGCCAGCAGCTTACAGGACGCACCCCCCAACGAGCAGTACTTC.

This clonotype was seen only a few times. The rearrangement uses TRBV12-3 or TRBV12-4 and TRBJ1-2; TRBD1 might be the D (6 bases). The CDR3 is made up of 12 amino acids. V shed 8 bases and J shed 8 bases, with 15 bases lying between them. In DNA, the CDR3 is TGTGCCAGCCGGGACACCCTTTTGGGCTACACCTTC. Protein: CASRDTLLGYTF.

Here the CDR3 reads CASSYAELRLAWTGELFF. DNA for the CDR3: TGTGCCAGCAGTTACGCAGAGCTTCGTCTAGCGTGGACCGGGGAGCTGTTTTTT. The V gene is TRBV6-2 or TRBV6-3, the J gene TRBJ2-2, with TRBD2 as a possible D gene (6 bases). CDR3 length: 18 residues. V lost 2 bases and J lost 5, with 21 bases in between. CDR1 and CDR2 (germline): MNHEY, SVGEGT.

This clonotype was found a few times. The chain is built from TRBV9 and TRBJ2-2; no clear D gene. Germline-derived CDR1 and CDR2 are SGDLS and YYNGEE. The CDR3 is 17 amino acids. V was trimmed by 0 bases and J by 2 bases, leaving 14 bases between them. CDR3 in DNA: TGTGCCAGCAGCGTAGACCCCTGGGCCTCAAACACCGGGGAGCTGTTTTTT. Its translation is CASSVDPWASNTGELFF.

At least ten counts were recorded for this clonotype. This CDR3 reads CASSPAWGSYEQYF. CDR3 DNA sequence: TGTGCCAGCAGTCCCGCCTGGGGCTCCTACGAGCAGTACTTC. The V and J genes are TRBV6-1 and TRBJ2-7; no clear D gene. The CDR3 has 14 residues. Germline V CDR1 and CDR2: MNHNS, SASEGT. Trimming removed 5 bases at V and 0 bases at J, with 11 bases between.

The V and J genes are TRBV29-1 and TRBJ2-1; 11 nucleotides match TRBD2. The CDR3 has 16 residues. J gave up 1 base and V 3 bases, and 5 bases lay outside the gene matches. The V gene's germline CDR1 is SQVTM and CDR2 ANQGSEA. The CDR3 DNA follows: TGCAGCGTTGACCGGTCTAGCGGGAGGTCCTACAATGAGCAGTTCTTC. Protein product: CSVDRSSGRSYNEQFF.

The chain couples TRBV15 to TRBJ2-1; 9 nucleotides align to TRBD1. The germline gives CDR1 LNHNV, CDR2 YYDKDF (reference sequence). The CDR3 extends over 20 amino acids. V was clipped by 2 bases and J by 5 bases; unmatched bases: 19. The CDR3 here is CATSRLSYSRTGDVDNEQFF. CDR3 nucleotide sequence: TGTGCCACCAGCAGACTCTCCTATTCCCGGACAGGGGATGTGGACAATGAGCAGTTCTTC.

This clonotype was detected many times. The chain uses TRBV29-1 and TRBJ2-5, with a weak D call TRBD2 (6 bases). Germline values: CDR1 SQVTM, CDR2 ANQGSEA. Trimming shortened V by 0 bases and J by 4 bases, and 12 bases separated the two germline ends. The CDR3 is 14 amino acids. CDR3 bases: TGCAGCGTTGAAGATCGGAGTAGCGGAGAGACCCAGTACTTC. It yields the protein CSVEDRSSGETQYF.

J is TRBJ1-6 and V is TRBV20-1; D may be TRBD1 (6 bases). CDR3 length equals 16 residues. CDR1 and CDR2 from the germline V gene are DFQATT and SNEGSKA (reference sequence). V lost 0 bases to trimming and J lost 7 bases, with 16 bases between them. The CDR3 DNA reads TGCAGTGCTAGAGACTCAACAGGGTTCGGGAATTCACCCCTCCACTTT. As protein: CSARDSTGFGNSPLHF.

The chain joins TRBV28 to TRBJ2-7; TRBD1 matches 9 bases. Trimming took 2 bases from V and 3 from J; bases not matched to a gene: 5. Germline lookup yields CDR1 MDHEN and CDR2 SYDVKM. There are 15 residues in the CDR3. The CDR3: CASSLRTGVFYEQYF. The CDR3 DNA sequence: TGTGCCAGCAGTTTACGGACAGGGGTCTTCTACGAGCAGTACTTC.

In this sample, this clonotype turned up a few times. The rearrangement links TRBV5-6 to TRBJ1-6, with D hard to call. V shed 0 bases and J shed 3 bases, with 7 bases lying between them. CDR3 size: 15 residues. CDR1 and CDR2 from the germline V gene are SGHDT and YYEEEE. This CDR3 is CASSLGTFYNSPLHF. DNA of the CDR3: TGTGCCAGCAGCTTGGGAACCTTCTATAATTCACCCCTCCACTTT.

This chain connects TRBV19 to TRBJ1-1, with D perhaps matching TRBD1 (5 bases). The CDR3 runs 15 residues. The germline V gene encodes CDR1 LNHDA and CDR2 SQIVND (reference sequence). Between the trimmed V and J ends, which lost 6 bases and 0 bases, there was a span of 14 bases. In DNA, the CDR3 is TGTGCCAGTAGGGGCAGGACAATCATGAACACTGAAGCTTTCTTT. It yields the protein CASRGRTIMNTEAFF.

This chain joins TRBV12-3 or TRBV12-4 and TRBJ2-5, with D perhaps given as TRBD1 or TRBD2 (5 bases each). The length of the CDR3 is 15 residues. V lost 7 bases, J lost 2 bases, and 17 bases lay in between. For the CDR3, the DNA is TGTGCCAGCACAGGGAGAGGGAGCGAACAAGAGACCCAGTACTTC. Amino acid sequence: CASTGRGSEQETQYF.

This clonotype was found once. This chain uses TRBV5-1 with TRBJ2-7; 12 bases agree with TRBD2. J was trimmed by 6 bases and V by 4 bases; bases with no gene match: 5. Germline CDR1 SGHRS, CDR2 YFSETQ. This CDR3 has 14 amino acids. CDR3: CASSPLAGGREQYF. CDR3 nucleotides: TGCGCCAGCAGCCCTCTAGCGGGGGGGCGCGAGCAGTACTTC.

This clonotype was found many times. CDR3 nucleotides: TGTGCCAGCAGTTACTTGCCAGAAGTAGATACGCAGTATTTT. This codes for CASSYLPEVDTQYF. The V gene is TRBV6-2 or TRBV6-3, the J gene TRBJ2-3; D gene uncertain. The V gene lost 1 base and the J gene lost 5 bases, with 10 bases spanning the gap. The CDR3 loop spans 14 amino acids. The germline V gene has CDR1 MNHEY and CDR2 SVGEGT.

CDR3 loop: CATSRDRGSGEQFF. The CDR3, as DNA: TGTGCCACTTCCCGGGACAGGGGATCGGGTGAGCAGTTCTTC. The V gene is TRBV12-3 or TRBV12-4, the J gene TRBJ2-1; 10 bases are shared with TRBD1. The V segment lost 10 bases and the J segment 9 bases; nucleotides outside the gene matches: 12. This CDR3 region has 14 residues.

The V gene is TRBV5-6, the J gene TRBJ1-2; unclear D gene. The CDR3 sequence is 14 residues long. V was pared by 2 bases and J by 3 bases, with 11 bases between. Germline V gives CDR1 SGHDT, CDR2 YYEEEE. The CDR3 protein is CASSFSTAYYGYTF. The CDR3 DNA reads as TGTGCCAGCAGCTTCTCCACTGCTTACTATGGCTACACCTTC.

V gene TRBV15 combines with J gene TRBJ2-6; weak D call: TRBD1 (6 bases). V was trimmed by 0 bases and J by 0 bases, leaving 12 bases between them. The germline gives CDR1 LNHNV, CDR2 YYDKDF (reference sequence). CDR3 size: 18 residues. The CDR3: CATSRDTGIYSGANVLTF. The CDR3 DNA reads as TGTGCCACCAGCAGAGATACAGGGATCTACTCTGGGGCCAACGTCCTGACTTTC.

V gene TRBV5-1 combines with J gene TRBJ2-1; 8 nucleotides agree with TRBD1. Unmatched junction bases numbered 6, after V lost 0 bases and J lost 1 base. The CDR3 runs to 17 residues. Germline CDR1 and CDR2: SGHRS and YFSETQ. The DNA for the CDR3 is TGCGCCAGCAGCTTGGCCTTTACAGGGGGGTCCTACAATGAGCAGTTCTTC. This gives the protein CASSLAFTGGSYNEQFF.

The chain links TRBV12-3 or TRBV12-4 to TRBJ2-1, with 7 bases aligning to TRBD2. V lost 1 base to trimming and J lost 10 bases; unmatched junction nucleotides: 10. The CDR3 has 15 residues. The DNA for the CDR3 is TGTGCCAGCAGTTTAGGACTAGTGGGGGGGTGGGAGCAGTTCTTC. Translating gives CASSLGLVGGWEQFF.

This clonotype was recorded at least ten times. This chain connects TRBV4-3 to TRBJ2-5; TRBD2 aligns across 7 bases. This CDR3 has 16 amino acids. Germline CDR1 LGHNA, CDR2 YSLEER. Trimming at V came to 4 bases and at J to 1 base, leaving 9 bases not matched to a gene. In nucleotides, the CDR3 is TGCGCCAGCAGCCCGTTTGGAGCGGGGACCCAAGAGACCCAGTACTTC. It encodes CASSPFGAGTQETQYF.

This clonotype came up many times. In DNA form, the CDR3 reads TGTGCCAGCTCACCCCCCCCGCGCGGGGGTACCTACAATGAGCAGTTCTTC. Protein sequence: CASSPPPRGGTYNEQFF. The chain has TRBV18 and TRBJ2-1; 7 bases agree with TRBD2. The CDR3 sequence is 17 residues long. Germline lookup yields CDR1 KGHSH and CDR2 LQKENI. V lost 3 bases to trimming and J lost 2 bases; unmatched junction nucleotides: 10.

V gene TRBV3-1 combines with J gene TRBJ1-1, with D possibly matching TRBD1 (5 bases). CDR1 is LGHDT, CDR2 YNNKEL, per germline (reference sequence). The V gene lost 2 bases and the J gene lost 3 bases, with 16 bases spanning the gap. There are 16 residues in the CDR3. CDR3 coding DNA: TGTGCCAGCAGCCAACAGGTGGGGACCTTGGACACTGAAGCTTTCTTT. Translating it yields CASSQQVGTLDTEAFF.

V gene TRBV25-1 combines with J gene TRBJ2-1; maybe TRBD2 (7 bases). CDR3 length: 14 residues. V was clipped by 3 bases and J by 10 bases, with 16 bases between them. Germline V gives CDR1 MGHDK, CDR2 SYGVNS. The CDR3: CASSEGRGGREQFF. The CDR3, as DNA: TGTGCCAGCAGTGAGGGTAGGGGGGGCCGGGAGCAGTTCTTC.

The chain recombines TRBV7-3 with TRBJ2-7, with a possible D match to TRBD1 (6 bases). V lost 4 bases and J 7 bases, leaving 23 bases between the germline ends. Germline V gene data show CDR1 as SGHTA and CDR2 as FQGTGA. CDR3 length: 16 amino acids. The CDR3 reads CASSSTGTRFVDEQYF. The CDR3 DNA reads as TGTGCCAGCAGCTCTACCGGGACACGGTTTGTGGATGAGCAGTACTTC.

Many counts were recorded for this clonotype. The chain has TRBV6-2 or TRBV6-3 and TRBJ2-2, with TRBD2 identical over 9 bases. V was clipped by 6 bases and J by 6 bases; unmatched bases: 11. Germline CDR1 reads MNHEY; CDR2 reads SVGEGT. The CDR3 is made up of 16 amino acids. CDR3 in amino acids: CASSLPGGRAPGELFF. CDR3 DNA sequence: TGTGCCAGCAGCCTACCGGGCGGGAGGGCTCCCGGGGAGCTGTTTTTT.

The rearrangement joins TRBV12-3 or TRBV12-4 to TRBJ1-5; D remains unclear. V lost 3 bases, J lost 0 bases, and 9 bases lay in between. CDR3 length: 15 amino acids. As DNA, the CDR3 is TGTGCCAGCAGTTTTGAGCGGTATAGCAATCAGCCCCAGCATTTT. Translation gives CASSFERYSNQPQHF.